This TCR beta chain was sequenced for a study of T cells after yellow fever vaccination. The CDR3 loop spans 14 amino acids. Germline lookup yields CDR1 SGHTA and CDR2 FQGNSA. V lost 5 bases to trimming and J lost 5 bases, with 13 bases between them. TCRdb called the 5' RACE reads again in MiXCR, with one record for every CDR3 protein. The sample holds a few hundred thousand distinct CDR3 sequences, roughly 17% seen once. The chain couples TRBV7-2 to TRBJ2-1; tentatively, D is TRBD2 (6 bases). This clonotype originated in a man between 18 and 35 years old who received the YFV17D yellow fever vaccine. The sample consisted of PBMCs, taken less than 6 days after the first yellow fever vaccination. CDR3 region: CASSGGLFHNEQFF. The CDR3 region has the DNA TGTGCCAGCAGCGGGGGACTCTTTCACAATGAGCAGTTCTTC.